This T cell receptor beta chain derives from a study of T cell responses to AZD1222 COVID-19 vaccine. Study findings and constraints: Among the donors, most were white British and more were female, and clonal diversity was possibly underestimated. It was only after the peak T cell response that any repertoires were sampled. The study reported that nearly half of spike-specific TCRs target unmutated variant regions. Baseline serostatus was positive in only six AZD1222 recipients.

Turning to this clone: Its antigen remains unknown.

The CDR3 covers 15 residues. Trimming cost V 10 bases and J 4 bases, with 22 bases left between them. CDR1 and CDR2 from the germline V gene are ENHRY and SYGVKD. Here immunoSEQ multiplex PCR was the method, and the copy in TCRdb shows in-frame clones only, minus some. The repertoire consists of 150,000 or so clones, with over 80% occurring once and the leading ten covering approximately 3.9%. The chain joins TRBV10-3 to TRBJ2-5, with D perhaps assigned TRBD1 or TRBD2 (6 bases each). Specimen: peripheral blood, collected 28 days after the second AZD1222 dose. The TCR comes from an adult who received the AZD1222 COVID-19 vaccine. CDR3 loop: CASKRAGQGGETQYF. The CDR3 nucleotides are TGTGCCAGTAAGCGGGCAGGTCAAGGGGGAGAGACCCAGTACTTC.